The present TCR beta chain was sequenced within a study of human T cells and chemical hapten exposure. One entry per CDR3 protein, called by TCRdb with MiXCR from the 5' RACE reads. Of 110,000 to 150,000 distinct CDR3 sequences in the sample, 4.1% were seen once. CDR1 and CDR2 (germline): DFQATT, SNEGSKA (reference sequence). V dropped 6 bases and J dropped 2 bases, with 20 bases sitting between them. The CDR3 length is 16 residues. RNA extraction used unfractionated whole blood as the source of total RNA. This clonotype has a count of ten or more. The sequence was obtained from a female donor in good health. This chain uses TRBV20-1 with TRBJ1-5, with D unresolved. The CDR3: CSALRAGANRNQPQHF. The CDR3 bases are TGCAGTGCACTTCGTGCAGGAGCAAATCGCAATCAGCCCCAGCATTTT.